A selection of T cell receptor beta chains follows, all from one sample in a study of T cell repertoires in cytomegalovirus infection. Each CDR3 protein gets one entry after TCRdb re-called the reads with MiXCR. Found here are approximately 910,000 distinct CDR3 sequences, less than 35% of them singletons; the top ten hold about an eighth. These TCRs' antigens remain unknown. The sequences come from cultured CD8+ T cells from PBMCs, collected from culture after CMV antigen stimulation. These receptors all come from a human donor in good health (CMV status not recorded). Some clones in this sample may be carry-over from other donors' samples. Each CDR3 is given with its conserved first and last residue. Fields, in order: CDR3 length, J gene, clone size, V gene, D gene, CDR3 protein, CDR3 DNA. The D gene is left open where the match is weak. Clone sizes are given selectively: once, few, many, or a class where the clone is expanded.

16,TRBJ1-2,.,TRBV7-9,.,CASIATGTPTNYGYTF,TGTGCCAGCATCGCAACCGGGACACCCACGAACTATGGCTACACCTTC
14,TRBJ1-2,.,TRBV10-3,.,CAISEPDSYYGYTF,TGTGCCATCAGTGAACCTGACAGTTACTATGGCTACACCTTC
18,TRBJ2-3,.,TRBV11-2,TRBD2,CASSWGRLASPRSDTQYF,TGTGCCAGCAGCTGGGGGAGACTAGCGTCCCCCCGTTCTGATACGCAGTATTTT
14,TRBJ1-5,few,TRBV7-6,.,CASSEQGHNQPQHF,TGTGCCAGCAGCGAACAGGGACACAATCAGCCCCAGCATTTT
17,TRBJ2-3,.,TRBV4-2,TRBD1,CASSRGQGEPHTDTQYF,TGTGCCAGCAGCCGAGGACAGGGGGAACCCCACACAGATACGCAGTATTTT
15,TRBJ2-2,few,TRBV9,TRBD2,CASSVAGGRGGELFF,TGTGCCAGCAGCGTAGCGGGGGGGCGTGGCGGGGAGCTGTTTTTT
14,TRBJ2-2,few,TRBV19,.,CASSIDLTTGELFF,TGTGCCAGTAGTATAGACCTGACGACCGGGGAGCTGTTTTTT
15,TRBJ2-5,.,TRBV13,.,CASSLSLPNQETQYF,TGTGCCAGCAGCTTAAGTTTACCGAACCAAGAGACCCAGTACTTC
15,TRBJ1-1,few,TRBV19,.,CASSTIRVPNTEAFF,TGTGCCAGTAGTACCATCCGGGTTCCGAACACTGAAGCTTTCTTT
12,TRBJ1-1,.,TRBV7-9,.,CASSSVWPEAFF,TGTGCCAGCAGCTCCGTCTGGCCAGAAGCTTTCTTT
14,TRBJ2-1,few,TRBV6-1,TRBD1,CASRTRTGYNEQFF,TGTGCCAGCAGAACGAGGACAGGATACAATGAGCAGTTCTTC
15,TRBJ2-1,.,TRBV24-1,.,CATSDIRDSYNEQFF,TGTGCCACCAGTGATATCAGAGACTCCTACAATGAGCAGTTCTTC
15,TRBJ2-3,.,TRBV6-2/TRBV6-3,.,CASGTAVKGTDTQYF,TGTGCCAGCGGGACGGCCGTTAAAGGGACAGATACGCAGTATTTT
14,TRBJ1-2,.,TRBV6-6,TRBD1,CASSVDRGVHGYTF,TGTGCCAGCAGTGTGGACAGGGGAGTCCATGGCTACACCTTC
17,TRBJ1-1,.,TRBV9,TRBD1,CASSVRGSDRAATEAFF,TGTGCCAGTAGCGTAAGGGGCTCCGACAGGGCTGCCACTGAAGCTTTCTTT
16,TRBJ2-7,.,TRBV27,TRBD1,CASRPPRDRAPYEQYF,TGTGCCAGCAGACCACCCCGGGACAGGGCCCCTTACGAGCAGTACTTC
14,TRBJ2-3,.,TRBV20-1,TRBD2,CSTGLAGTADTQYF,TGCAGCACAGGACTAGCGGGGACGGCAGATACGCAGTATTTT
18,TRBJ1-1,.,TRBV28,.,CASSFGPGEEGHWTEAFF,TGTGCCAGCAGTTTTGGACCCGGGGAGGAGGGGCATTGGACTGAAGCTTTCTTT
17,TRBJ2-1,few,TRBV4-1,TRBD2,CASSQGGLAGGRNEQFF,TGCGCCAGCAGCCAAGGAGGACTAGCGGGGGGGCGCAATGAGCAGTTCTTC
14,TRBJ1-2,few,TRBV19,TRBD1,CASSSQGAYYGYTF,TGTGCCAGTAGTTCCCAGGGGGCGTACTATGGCTACACCTTC
15,TRBJ1-5,.,TRBV2,.,CASSNVGGSNQPQHF,TGTGCCAGCAGTAACGTCGGAGGGAGCAATCAGCCCCAGCATTTT
18,TRBJ1-6,.,TRBV6-8,.,CANSLLFRVGSYNSPLHF,TGTGCCAACAGTCTACTTTTCAGGGTGGGTTCCTATAATTCACCCCTCCACTTT
18,TRBJ2-1,few,TRBV9,TRBD2,CASSVAGNVVAGLNEQFF,TGTGCCAGCAGCGTAGCCGGAAACGTGGTAGCGGGGCTGAATGAGCAGTTCTTC
14,TRBJ2-7,.,TRBV12-3/TRBV12-4,.,CASSGRGKTYEQYF,TGTGCCAGCAGCGGTCGGGGAAAGACCTACGAGCAGTACTTC
14,TRBJ2-7,few,TRBV7-9,TRBD2,CASSRLGGNYEQYF,TGTGCCAGCAGCCGCTTGGGAGGGAACTACGAGCAGTACTTC
12,TRBJ1-1,many,TRBV6-1,.,CASSEGSTEAFF,TGTGCCAGCAGTGAAGGGAGTACTGAAGCTTTCTTT
13,TRBJ2-5,many,TRBV6-1,TRBD2,CASSLAGWETQYF,TGTGCCAGCAGTCTAGCGGGGTGGGAGACCCAGTACTTC